These 10 T cell receptor beta chains were sequenced from one sample in a study of patients and donors after allogeneic stem cell transplantation. TCRdb re-derived calls from the RT-PCR reads in MiXCR, one entry per CDR3 protein. The sample consists of about a million distinct CDR3 sequences, roughly 17% of them appearing once. Sequencing was carried out using blood, either unsorted or a sorted T cell fraction (not recorded which). The receptors come from a human donor who was either an allogeneic HSCT recipient or a stem cell or donor lymphocyte infusion donor (not recorded which). It is not recorded whose cells these are; they may come from a transplant donor.

The J gene is TRBJ1-1, the V gene TRBV20-1; perhaps TRBD1 as D (5 bases). The V end was cut by 3 bases, the J end by 8 bases, with 22 bases between. Germline CDR1 DFQATT, CDR2 SNEGSKA (reference sequence). CDR3 length equals 15 residues. CDR3 in DNA: TGCAGTGCTAGGTTGGGGCCAGGGTTAAAGTTGGAAGCTTTCTTT. This gives the protein CSARLGPGLKLEAFF.

The sample holds a few counts of this clonotype. This chain connects TRBV12-5 to TRBJ1-6; D remains unclear. The CDR3 has 14 amino acids. Deletions cut 1 base from V and 10 bases from J, with 11 bases between. Germline V gene data show CDR1 as LGHNT and CDR2 as FRNRAP. The CDR3 reads CASGLEGPGSPLHF. The CDR3 region has the DNA TGTGCTAGTGGTTTGGAAGGGCCGGGGTCACCCCTCCACTTT.

The sample holds one count of this clonotype. The rearrangement links TRBV11-2 to TRBJ2-2; 8 bases line up with TRBD2. V was clipped by 2 bases and J by 6 bases; unmatched bases: 8. The CDR3 spans 16 residues. Germline V gives CDR1 SGHAT, CDR2 FQNNGV. CDR3 sequence reads: CASSLPGGQLAGELFF. The CDR3 nucleotides are TGTGCCAGCAGCTTACCGGGGGGGCAGCTGGCCGGGGAGCTGTTTTTT.

V usage is TRBV7-2 and J usage is TRBJ1-4, with TRBD1 identical over 7 bases. This CDR3 is built from 15 residues. V shed 5 bases, J shed 8 bases, and the junction held 11 bases outside the gene matches. Germline CDR1 is SGHTA and CDR2 is FQGNSA. For the CDR3, the DNA is TGTGCCAGCAGCGTAAGACAGGGACTAGGCGAAAAACTGTTTTTT. Amino acids: CASSVRQGLGEKLFF.

This clonotype has more than one count but fewer than ten. The chain carries TRBV7-2 and TRBJ2-4; D uncertain. Germline CDR1 and CDR2: SGHTA and FQGNSA. Between the trimmed V and J ends, which lost 4 bases and 13 bases, there was a span of 17 bases. The CDR3 sequence is 13 residues long. The CDR3 region has the DNA TGTGCCAGCAGCTCCGCCGCCAAGGGCCCACAGTACTTC. Translating it yields CASSSAAKGPQYF.

This clonotype was found a few times. CDR3 residues: CSAPSSSSSYEQYF. In nucleotides, the CDR3 is TGCAGTGCCCCCTCTAGCTCTAGCTCCTACGAGCAGTACTTC. The rearrangement links TRBV20-1 to TRBJ2-7, with D possibly TRBD2 on 5 matching bases. The CDR3 is 14 residues long. V was cut by 6 bases and J by 0 bases, with 15 bases left in between. Germline V gene data show CDR1 as DFQATT and CDR2 as SNEGSKA (reference sequence).

The V gene is TRBV18, the J gene TRBJ2-7; weak D call: TRBD2 (5 bases). This CDR3 is 14 amino acids long. CDR1 is KGHSH and CDR2 is LQKENI in the germline V gene. V was trimmed by 3 bases and J by 4 bases, leaving 13 bases between them. The CDR3 is CASSPAGVEYEQYF. The CDR3 bases are TGTGCCAGCTCACCTGCCGGGGTAGAGTACGAGCAGTACTTC.

This clonotype was seen a few times. The rearrangement links TRBV7-3 to TRBJ2-4; the D gene is possibly TRBD2 (6 bases). Germline V gene sequence: CDR1 SGHTA, CDR2 FQGTGA. CDR3 size: 15 residues. Trimming shortened V by 8 bases and J by 4 bases, and 18 bases separated the two germline ends. CDR3 amino acids: CASSPGGSGKNIQYF. The CDR3, as DNA: TGTGCCAGCTCCCCCGGGGGTAGCGGAAAAAACATTCAGTACTTC.

In this sample, this clonotype turned up a few times. The chain recombines TRBV12-3 or TRBV12-4 with TRBJ2-2; 7 bases fit TRBD2. Unmatched junction bases numbered 13, after V lost 3 bases and J lost 6 bases. The CDR3 totals 17 residues. CDR3 DNA sequence: TGTGCCAGCAGTTTCGTGGTGGGGCGGGAGTTGGCCGGGGAGCTGTTTTTT. Translating it yields CASSFVVGRELAGELFF.

This sequence joins TRBV5-4 and TRBJ2-1; TRBD2 is a possible D gene (6 bases). The CDR3 is made up of 16 amino acids. The ends were cut back, 4 bases at V and 4 bases at J, with 18 bases in the middle. CDR1 SGHNT and CDR2 YYREEE come from the germline V gene (reference sequence). The CDR3 region has the DNA TGTGCCAGCAGCCATACGAGGAGCGGGCTATACAATGAGCAGTTCTTC. Its translation is CASSHTRSGLYNEQFF.